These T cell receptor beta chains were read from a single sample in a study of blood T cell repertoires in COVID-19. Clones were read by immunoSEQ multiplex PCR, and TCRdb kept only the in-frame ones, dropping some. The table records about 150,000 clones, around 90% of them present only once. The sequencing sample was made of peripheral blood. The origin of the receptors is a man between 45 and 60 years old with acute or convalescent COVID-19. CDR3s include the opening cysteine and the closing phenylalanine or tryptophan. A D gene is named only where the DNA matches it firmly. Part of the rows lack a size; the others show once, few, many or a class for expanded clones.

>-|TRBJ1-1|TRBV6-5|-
TGTGCCAGCGATTCTTTCAGGGTAGGCACTGAAGCTTTCTTT
CASDSFRVGTEAFF
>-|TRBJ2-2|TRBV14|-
TGTGCCAGCAGCCTTGCGAGGCCCGGGGAGCTGTTTTTT
CASSLARPGELFF
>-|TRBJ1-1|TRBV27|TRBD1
TGTGCCAGCAGTCTATCCGGGACAGCTAGGTTCACTGAAGCTTTCTTT
CASSLSGTARFTEAFF
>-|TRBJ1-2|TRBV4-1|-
TGCGCCAGCAGCCAAGAACAGGGATCTGACTATGGCTACACCTTC
CASSQEQGSDYGYTF
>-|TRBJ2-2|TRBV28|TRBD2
TGTGCCAGCAGAGGGACTAGCGGGGGTCTACGGACCGGGGAGCTGTTTTTT
CASRGTSGGLRTGELFF
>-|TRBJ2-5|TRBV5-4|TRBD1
TGTGCCAGCAGTCCTAGGACAGGGGGAGAGACCCAGTACTTC
CASSPRTGGETQYF
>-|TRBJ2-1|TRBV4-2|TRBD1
TGTGCCAGCAGCCAAGATGGGGACAGCTACAATGAGCAGTTCTTC
CASSQDGDSYNEQFF
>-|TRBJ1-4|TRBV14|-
TGTGCCAGCAGCCAAGACTCGGGGACTAATGAAAAACTGTTTTTT
CASSQDSGTNEKLFF
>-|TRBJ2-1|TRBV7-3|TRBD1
TGTGCCAGCAGCTTAGGGTCCCCGGGACAGGGTGTCGAGCAGTTCTTC
CASSLGSPGQGVEQFF
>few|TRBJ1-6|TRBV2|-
TGTGCCAGCAGGGGCGGAAAGGGGTCACCCCTCCACTTT
CASRGGKGSPLHF
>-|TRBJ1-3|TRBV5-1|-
TGCGCCAGCAGCTTGGGGGCCATTAACCCTGGAAACACCATATATTTT
CASSLGAINPGNTIYF
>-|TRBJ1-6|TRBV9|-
TGTGCCAGCAGGGCAGCGAGCTCCTATAATTCACCCCTCCACTTT
CASRAASSYNSPLHF
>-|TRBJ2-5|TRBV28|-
TGTGCCAGCAGTTTAGGAGGGGCTGAGACCCAGTACTTC
CASSLGGAETQYF
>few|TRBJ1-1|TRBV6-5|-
TGTGCCAGCAGTACAATCAGTGGCACTGAAGCTTTCTTT
CASSTISGTEAFF
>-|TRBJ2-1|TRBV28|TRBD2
TGTGCCAGCAGTTTGACTAGCGGGAGGCCATACAATGAGCAGTTCTTC
CASSLTSGRPYNEQFF
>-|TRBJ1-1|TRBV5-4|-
TGTGCCAGCAGCTTGGCCCTTGGCAGGGAAGCTTTCTTT
CASSLALGREAFF
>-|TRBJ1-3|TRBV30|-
TGTGCCTGGAGTGTTCTCTCTGGAAACACCATATATTTT
CAWSVLSGNTIYF
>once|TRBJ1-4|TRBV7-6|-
TGTGCCAGCAGCCTAGGGCGGGTACGAGAAAAACTGTTTTTT
CASSLGRVREKLFF
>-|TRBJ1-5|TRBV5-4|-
TGTGCCAGCAGCTTCGAACAGGGTGGGAATCAGCCCCAGCATTTT
CASSFEQGGNQPQHF
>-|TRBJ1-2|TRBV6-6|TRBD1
TGTGCCAGCAGTCCGCCGGGACAGGGGCGCTCTAACTATGGCTACACCTTC
CASSPPGQGRSNYGYTF
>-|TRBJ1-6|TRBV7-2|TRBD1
TGTGCCAGCAGCCTGGGACAGAGTCCGTTCACCGGTCTCCACTTT
CASSLGQSPFTGLHF
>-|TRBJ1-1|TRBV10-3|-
TGTGCCATCAGTGAAATCCGGGGAAACACTGAAGCTTTCTTT
CAISEIRGNTEAFF
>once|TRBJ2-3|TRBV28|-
TGTGCCAGCAGTTGGGGGGTGGCAGATACGCAGTATTTT
CASSWGVADTQYF